Listed here are 30 T cell receptor beta chains from one sample, sequenced in a study of cytomegalovirus exposure and HLA in healthy donors. Produced via immunoSEQ multiplex PCR; TCRdb's table is partial and in-frame only. The table has some 68,000 clones, about 94% seen once. Specimen: PBMCs. The receptors were sampled from a man aged 18 to 29 in good health and CMV-seropositive.

The chain recombines TRBV6-1 with TRBJ2-2, with D perhaps matching TRBD1 (6 bases). V was cut by 2 bases and J by 0 bases, with 7 bases left in between. This CDR3 is built from 15 residues. From germline, CDR1 is MNHNS and CDR2 SASEGT. This CDR3 reads CASSEQGTNTGELFF. Written as DNA, the CDR3 is TGTGCCAGCAGTGAACAGGGGACGAACACCGGGGAGCTGTTTTTT.

V and J are TRBV6-1 and TRBJ1-4; no clear D. This CDR3 has 13 amino acids. CDR1 is MNHNS and CDR2 is SASEGT in the germline V gene. Trimming stripped 8 bases from V and 5 bases from J, with 12 bases between. The CDR3 region is CASSPIQNEKLFF. DNA of the CDR3: TGTGCCAGCTCCCCAATACAGAATGAAAAACTGTTTTTT.

V gene TRBV4-1 combines with J gene TRBJ1-4; 7 positions match TRBD1. Germline V gives CDR1 MGHRA, CDR2 YSYEKL. The CDR3 runs 15 residues. V was pared by 0 bases and J by 6 bases, with 4 bases of the junction left unmatched. The CDR3 nucleotides read TGCGCCAGCAGCCAAGAAAGAGGGGGCCATGAAAAACTGTTTTTT. It encodes CASSQERGGHEKLFF.

This clone is medium-sized (0.01 to 0.1%) by share. The V call is TRBV29-1, the J call TRBJ2-7; weak D call: TRBD1 (6 bases). The CDR3 has 13 amino acids. Germline V gene lookup returns CDR1 SQVTM and CDR2 ANQGSEA. The V gene lost 4 bases and the J gene lost 2 bases, with 12 bases spanning the gap. DNA of the CDR3: TGCAGCGTTGGACAGGCCCAAACCTACGAGCAGTACTTC. It translates to CSVGQAQTYEQYF.

The V call is TRBV27, the J call TRBJ2-7; a weak D match, TRBD1 (5 bases). The CDR3 consists of 16 residues. Trimming removed 1 base at V and 7 bases at J, with 20 bases between. Germline loops: CDR1 MNHEY, CDR2 SMNVEV (reference sequence). CDR3 residues: CASSLFRGHRPGEQYF. DNA of the CDR3: TGTGCCAGCAGTTTATTTAGGGGTCACCGACCTGGGGAGCAGTACTTC.

The CDR3: CASSFGTSTQYF. CDR3 nucleotide sequence: TGTGCCAGCAGTTTCGGGACATCAACGCAGTATTTT. The chain employs TRBV27 and TRBJ2-3; TRBD1 might be the D (6 bases). This CDR3 region has 12 residues. V was shortened by 3 bases and J by 9 bases, with 10 bases between the two germline ends. Germline V CDR1 and CDR2: MNHEY, SMNVEV (reference sequence).

V is TRBV7-9 and J is TRBJ2-5; 7 bases map to TRBD1. The V gene's germline CDR1 is SEHNR and CDR2 FQNEAQ (reference sequence). CDR3 length: 14 amino acids. Trimming at V came to 5 bases and at J to 5 bases, leaving 8 bases not matched to a gene. CDR3 region: CASSHRGSRETQYF. CDR3 nucleotide sequence: TGTGCCAGCAGCCACAGGGGTTCGAGGGAGACCCAGTACTTC.

This rearrangement joins TRBV7-3 to TRBJ2-7, with D uncertain. Trimming cost V 1 base and J 2 bases, with 12 bases left between them. The CDR3 sequence is 15 residues long. In germline, CDR1 is SGHTA, CDR2 FQGTGA. This CDR3 is CASSLRHETPYEQYF. The CDR3 nucleotides are TGTGCCAGCAGCTTAAGGCATGAAACCCCCTACGAGCAGTACTTC.

V gene TRBV2 combines with J gene TRBJ2-3; tentatively, D is TRBD2 (5 bases). Trimming pared 1 base from V and 5 bases from J, leaving 10 bases between. CDR1 is SNHLY, CDR2 FYNNEI, per germline. This CDR3 region has 14 residues. This CDR3 reads CASSEGWEQDTQYF. CDR3 in DNA: TGTGCCAGCAGTGAAGGGTGGGAGCAAGATACGCAGTATTTT.

The chain has TRBV19 and TRBJ1-5, with D tentatively TRBD1 (5 bases). The CDR3 totals 13 residues. Looked up from germline, CDR1 is LNHDA and CDR2 is SQIVND (reference sequence). Trimming took 8 bases from V and 3 from J, leaving 11 bases between them. The CDR3 here is CASGAVLNQPQHF. The CDR3 DNA reads TGTGCCAGTGGGGCAGTCCTCAATCAGCCCCAGCATTTT.

This clone appeared once. The chain uses TRBV10-1 and TRBJ1-5, with D uncertain. The CDR3 contains 13 residues. The V and J ends lost 4 bases and 2 bases respectively, with 6 bases between them. Per germline, CDR1 WNHNN and CDR2 SYGVQD (reference sequence). CDR3 amino acids: CASSGRGNQPQHF. The DNA of the CDR3 is TGCGCCAGCAGTGGCCGGGGCAATCAGCCCCAGCATTTT.

Worth noting for this clone: The junction departs from the called germline gene at one end, perhaps through a read error. This chain links TRBV7-7 with TRBJ2-2; D is uncertain. This CDR3 region has 14 residues. Germline V CDR1 and CDR2: SSHAT, FNYEAQ (reference sequence). The CDR3 reads CASSFDTYTGELFF. The CDR3 DNA follows: TGTGCTAGCAGCTTCGACACCTACACCGGGGAGCTGTTTTTT.

In its sample, this clone ranks as medium-sized. The chain uses TRBV2 and TRBJ1-3; TRBD1 matches at 8 bases. The CDR3 sequence is 16 residues long. Germline CDR1 SNHLY, CDR2 FYNNEI. The junction had 7 bases not matched to a gene; V was cut back by 6 bases and J by 0 bases. The CDR3 DNA is TGTGCCAGCAGCGCGGAGGGGACAGGCTCTGGAAACACCATATATTTT. As protein: CASSAEGTGSGNTIYF.

The chain uses TRBV19 and TRBJ2-3; TRBD1 matches 8 bases. With 3 bases clipped from V and 1 base from J, the junction kept 0 bases outside the gene matches. From germline, CDR1 is LNHDA and CDR2 SQIVND (reference sequence). The CDR3 sequence is 14 residues long. CDR3 nucleotides: TGTGCCAGTAGTATGACAGGGGGCACAGATACGCAGTATTTT. Its translation is CASSMTGGTDTQYF.

The V call is TRBV19, the J call TRBJ1-5, with D unresolved. V gave up 5 bases and J gave up 0 bases, with 17 bases separating them. CDR3 length equals 17 residues. Per germline, CDR1 LNHDA and CDR2 SQIVND (reference sequence). DNA of the CDR3: TGTGCCAGTAGTGACCCGACAAGGTACGCTAGCAATCAGCCCCAGCATTTT. Translating gives CASSDPTRYASNQPQHF.

The chain has TRBV7-9 and TRBJ2-1; D uncertain. The ends were cut back, 2 bases at V and 8 bases at J, with 16 bases in the middle. The CDR3 contains 15 residues. CDR1 SEHNR and CDR2 FQNEAQ come from the germline V gene (reference sequence). The CDR3 region has the DNA TGTGCCAGCAGCTTACGACTGGTTGGTTTCGATGAGCAGTTCTTC. Its protein product is CASSLRLVGFDEQFF.

The chain employs TRBV2 and TRBJ2-2; 7 nucleotides match TRBD1. Germline values: CDR1 SNHLY, CDR2 FYNNEI. V was clipped by 3 bases and J by 1 base; unmatched bases: 5. The length of the CDR3 is 16 residues. In nucleotides, the CDR3 is TGTGCCAGCAGTGAGACAGGGCCGGGGAACACCGGGGAGCTGTTTTTT. It codes for CASSETGPGNTGELFF.

The table lists this clone with a count of one. The chain recombines TRBV7-3 with TRBJ2-2, with 9 bases aligning to TRBD2. Germline V gives CDR1 SGHTA, CDR2 FQGTGA. This CDR3 comprises 16 residues. The junction had 11 bases not matched to a gene; V was cut back by 5 bases and J by 7 bases. The CDR3 is CASSTTGTSKSGELFF. The CDR3 DNA reads TGTGCCAGCAGCACCACCGGGACTAGCAAGAGCGGGGAGCTGTTTTTT.

The V call is TRBV7-2, the J call TRBJ2-3; the D is unclear. With 5 bases removed from V and 5 bases from J, the gap between germline ends came to 14 bases. This CDR3 is 14 amino acids long. From germline, CDR1 is SGHTA and CDR2 FQGNSA. Here the CDR3 reads CASSASLRGDTQYF. The CDR3 nucleotides are TGTGCCAGCAGCGCGTCCCTACGAGGAGATACGCAGTATTTT.

This sequence joins TRBV28 and TRBJ1-2; TRBD1 agrees at 10 bases. The V gene end was trimmed by 5 bases and the J gene end by 6 bases; junction bases not matched to a gene: 6. CDR1 and CDR2 from the germline V gene are MDHEN and SYDVKM. The length of the CDR3 is 14 residues. CDR3 amino acids: CASSNPGTGDGYTF. The CDR3 coding sequence is TGTGCCAGCAGTAACCCAGGGACAGGGGATGGCTACACCTTC.

V gene TRBV5-4 combines with J gene TRBJ2-1, with D tentatively TRBD2 (6 bases). CDR1 is SGHNT, CDR2 YYREEE, per germline (reference sequence). V lost 5 bases and J lost 1, with 13 bases in between. The CDR3 contains 15 residues. The CDR3 DNA reads TGTGCCAGCAGGACCGGGACTCGATCCTACAATGAGCAGTTCTTC. This gives the protein CASRTGTRSYNEQFF.

The J gene is TRBJ2-7, the V gene TRBV6-1, with TRBD2 matching over 8 bases. Germline-derived CDR1 and CDR2 are MNHNS and SASEGT. J gave up 3 bases and V 4 bases, and 11 bases lay outside the gene matches. There are 16 residues in the CDR3. The CDR3 here is CASSGFHGGGLYEQYF. DNA of the CDR3: TGTGCCAGCAGTGGGTTTCACGGGGGGGGGCTCTACGAGCAGTACTTC.

V gene TRBV2 combines with J gene TRBJ1-1; D gene uncertain. The V gene lost 7 bases and the J gene lost 1 base, with 10 bases spanning the gap. Germline V gene data show CDR1 as SNHLY and CDR2 as FYNNEI. CDR3 length: 13 amino acids. CDR3 coding DNA: TGTGCCAGCATTCGCAGTACGAACACTGAAGCTTTCTTT. This codes for CASIRSTNTEAFF.

Written as DNA, the CDR3 is TGTGCCAGCAGCTTGGTGGCTAGCGGAAACTGGGCCACAGATACGCAGTATTTT. It is translated as CASSLVASGNWATDTQYF. J is TRBJ2-3 and V is TRBV5-6; 7 bases match TRBD2. Trimming cost V 0 bases and J 2 bases; bases outside gene matches: 12. This CDR3 spans 18 amino acids. The germline V gene has CDR1 SGHDT and CDR2 YYEEEE.

As concerns this clone: Mismatch with germline at one junction end may stem from a read error. The chain is built from TRBV7-7 and TRBJ1-5; D is unresolved. The CDR3 totals 15 residues. Germline V lookup: CDR1 SSHAT, CDR2 FNYEAQ (reference sequence). CDR3 DNA sequence: TGTGCTAGCAGCTTAACGAGGGCAGCTAATCAGCCCCAGCATTTT. Translating gives CASSLTRAANQPQHF.

The genes are TRBV7-9 and TRBJ1-4; tentatively, D is TRBD1 (6 bases). This CDR3 region has 13 residues. The germline V gene encodes CDR1 SEHNR and CDR2 FQNEAQ (reference sequence). The V gene lost 8 bases and the J gene lost 6 bases, with 13 bases spanning the gap. CDR3: CASEVAGDEKLFF. DNA for the CDR3: TGTGCCAGCGAGGTGGCAGGGGATGAAAAACTGTTTTTT.

This clone was recorded a few times. The chain carries TRBV27 and TRBJ2-7, with D unclear. V was shortened by 5 bases and J by 3 bases, with 8 bases between the two germline ends. This CDR3 has 12 amino acids. The germline V gene has CDR1 MNHEY and CDR2 SMNVEV (reference sequence). The CDR3: CASSPPYYEQYF. CDR3 in DNA: TGTGCCAGCAGTCCACCCTACTACGAGCAGTACTTC.

The chain couples TRBV29-1 to TRBJ1-2; a possible D gene is TRBD1 (6 bases). This CDR3 contains 12 residues. The V gene lost 4 bases and the J gene lost 6 bases, with 12 bases spanning the gap. Germline loops: CDR1 SQVTM, CDR2 ANQGSEA. The CDR3 nucleotides read TGCAGCGTTGGAATGGGACAAGATGGCTACACCTTC. Translating it yields CSVGMGQDGYTF. Full variable domain (outside the CDR3, taken from reference TRBV29-1 and TRBJ1-2): SAVISQKPSRDICQRGTSLTIQCQVDSQVTMMFWYRQQPGQSLTLIATANQGSEATYESGFVIDKFPISRPNLTFSTLTVSNMSPEDSSIYLCSVGMGQDGYTFGSGTRLTVV.

The CDR3 DNA reads TGTGCCAGCAGGGGGGAGGTGGACACTGAAGCTTTCTTT. Translation: CASRGEVDTEAFF. The V gene is TRBV6-4, the J gene TRBJ1-1, with a weak D call TRBD1 (5 bases). Trimming left V 6 bases short and J 3 bases short, with 11 bases between. The CDR3 loop spans 13 amino acids. The germline V gene encodes CDR1 MRHNA and CDR2 SNTAGT.

V is TRBV27 and J is TRBJ2-5; TRBD1 might be the D (5 bases). The V and J ends lost 2 bases and 1 base respectively, with 8 bases between them. The CDR3 consists of 14 residues. Germline values: CDR1 MNHEY, CDR2 SMNVEV (reference sequence). The CDR3 spells CASSLGAAQETQYF. The CDR3 DNA reads as TGTGCCAGCAGTTTAGGGGCGGCCCAAGAGACCCAGTACTTC.